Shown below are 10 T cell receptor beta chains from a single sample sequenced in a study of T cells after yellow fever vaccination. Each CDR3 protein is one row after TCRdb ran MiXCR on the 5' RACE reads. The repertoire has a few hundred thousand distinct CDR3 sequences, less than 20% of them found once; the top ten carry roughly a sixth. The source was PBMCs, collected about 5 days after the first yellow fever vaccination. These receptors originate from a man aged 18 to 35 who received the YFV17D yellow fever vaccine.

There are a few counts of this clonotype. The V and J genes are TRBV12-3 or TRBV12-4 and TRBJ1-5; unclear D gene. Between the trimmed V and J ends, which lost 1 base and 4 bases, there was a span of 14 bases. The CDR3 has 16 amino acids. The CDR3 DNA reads TGTGCCAGCAGTTTAGGGGCGCCAGAGCTGAATCAGCCCCAGCATTTT. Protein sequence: CASSLGAPELNQPQHF.

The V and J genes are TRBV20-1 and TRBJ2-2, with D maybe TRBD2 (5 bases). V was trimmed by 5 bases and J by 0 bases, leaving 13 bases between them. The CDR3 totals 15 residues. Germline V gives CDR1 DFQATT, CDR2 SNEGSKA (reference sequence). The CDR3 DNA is TGCAGTGCTCTCTACCCGGGATCGAACACCGGGGAGCTGTTTTTT. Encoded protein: CSALYPGSNTGELFF.

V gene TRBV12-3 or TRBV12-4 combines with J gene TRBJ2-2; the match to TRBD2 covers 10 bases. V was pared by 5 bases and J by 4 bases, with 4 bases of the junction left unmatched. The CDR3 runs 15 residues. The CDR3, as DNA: TGTGCCAGCAGTCTTAGCGGGGGGTTCACCGGGGAGCTGTTTTTT. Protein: CASSLSGGFTGELFF.

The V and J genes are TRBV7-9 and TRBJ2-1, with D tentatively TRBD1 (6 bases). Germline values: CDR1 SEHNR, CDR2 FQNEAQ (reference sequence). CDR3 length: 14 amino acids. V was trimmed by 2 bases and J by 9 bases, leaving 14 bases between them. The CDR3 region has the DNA TGTGCCAGCAGCTTATCGATCGACAGGAGTGAGCAGTTCTTC. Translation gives CASSLSIDRSEQFF.

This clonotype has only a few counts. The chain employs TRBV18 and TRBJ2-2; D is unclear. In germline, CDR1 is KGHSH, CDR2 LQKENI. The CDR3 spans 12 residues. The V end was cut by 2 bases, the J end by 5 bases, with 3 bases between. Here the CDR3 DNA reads TGTGCCAGCTCACCAATGACCGGGGAGCTGTTTTTT. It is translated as CASSPMTGELFF.

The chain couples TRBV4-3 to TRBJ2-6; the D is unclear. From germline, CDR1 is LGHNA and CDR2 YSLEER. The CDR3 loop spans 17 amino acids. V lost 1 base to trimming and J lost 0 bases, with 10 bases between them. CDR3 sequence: CASSQVPGPSGANVLTF. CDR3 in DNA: TGCGCCAGCAGCCAAGTTCCCGGGCCCTCTGGGGCCAACGTCCTGACTTTC.

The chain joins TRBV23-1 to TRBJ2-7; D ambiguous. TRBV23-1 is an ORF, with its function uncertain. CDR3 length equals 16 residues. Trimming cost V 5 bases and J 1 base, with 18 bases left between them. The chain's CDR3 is CASSKIRLADSYEQYV. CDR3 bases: TGCGCCAGCAGTAAGATTCGGCTCGCAGATTCCTACGAGCAGTACGTC.

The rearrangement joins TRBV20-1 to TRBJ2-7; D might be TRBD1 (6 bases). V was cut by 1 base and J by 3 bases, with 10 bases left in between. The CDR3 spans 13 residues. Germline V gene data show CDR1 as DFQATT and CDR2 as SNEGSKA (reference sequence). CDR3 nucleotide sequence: TGCAGTGCTAGAGGACAGGAGTTCTACGAGCAGTACTTC. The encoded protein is CSARGQEFYEQYF.

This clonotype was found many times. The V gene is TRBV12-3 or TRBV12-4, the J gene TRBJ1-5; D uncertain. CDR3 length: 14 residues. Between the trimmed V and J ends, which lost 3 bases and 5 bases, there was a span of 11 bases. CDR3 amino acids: CASSFEGFDQPQHF. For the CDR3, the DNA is TGTGCCAGCAGTTTCGAGGGCTTCGATCAGCCCCAGCATTTT.

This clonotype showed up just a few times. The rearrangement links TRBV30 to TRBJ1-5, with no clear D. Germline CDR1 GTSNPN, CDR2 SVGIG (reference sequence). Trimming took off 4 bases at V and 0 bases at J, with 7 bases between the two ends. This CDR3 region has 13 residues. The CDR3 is CAWNGDSNQPQHF. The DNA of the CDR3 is TGTGCCTGGAACGGTGATAGCAATCAGCCCCAGCATTTT.